This T cell receptor (beta chain) appears in the sequencing data of a study of human T cells and chemical hapten exposure. Per the study methods: Sequenced samples showed a median of around 96,000 TCRs each, with counts running from about 20,000 to 690,000. MiXCR, applied by TCRdb to the RACE reads, yields one record per CDR3 protein. The V and J calls and clone size are TCRdb's, not the authors'. The sample holds approximately 74,000 distinct CDR3 sequences, 25% to 40% seen once. This clonotype was counted only a few times. Time point reported: patch test 1, 2 weeks after DPC sensitization. This sample's treatment: therapeutic diphenylcyclopropenone sensitization with weekly scalp DPC. Germline V gene data show CDR1 as MNHNY and CDR2 as SVGAGI (reference sequence). This CDR3 contains 15 residues. The V gene lost 5 bases and the J gene lost 4 bases, with 17 bases spanning the gap.

The chain carries TRBV6-6 and TRBJ2-5; tentatively, D is TRBD2 (7 bases). The specimen was whole blood, collected in connection with sensitization to the hapten diphenylcyclopropenone (DPC). This receptor was identified in a middle-aged man with alopecia areata. Some clones in this sample may be carry-over from other donors' samples. The CDR3 nucleotides are TGTGCCAGCAGTAAACGGCAGGGGAGGGGAGAGACCCAGTACTTC. Amino acids: CASSKRQGRGETQYF.